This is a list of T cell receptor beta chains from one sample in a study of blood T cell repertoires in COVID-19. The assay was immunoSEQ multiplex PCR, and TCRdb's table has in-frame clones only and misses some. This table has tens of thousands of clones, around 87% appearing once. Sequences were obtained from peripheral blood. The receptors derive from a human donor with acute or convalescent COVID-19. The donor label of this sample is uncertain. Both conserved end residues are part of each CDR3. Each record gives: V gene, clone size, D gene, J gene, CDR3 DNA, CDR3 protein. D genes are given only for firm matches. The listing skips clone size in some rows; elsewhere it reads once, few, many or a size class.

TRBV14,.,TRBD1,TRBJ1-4,TGTGCCAAAAATCCACAGGGGGCTCCTGAAAAACTGTTTTTT,CAKNPQGAPEKLFF
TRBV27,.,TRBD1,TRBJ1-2,TGTGCCAGCAGTAGGGACAGCCGACCTAACTATGGCTACACCTTC,CASSRDSRPNYGYTF
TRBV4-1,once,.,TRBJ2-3,TGCGCCAGCAGCCCGAATATTATAGCTAGCACAGATACGCAGTATTTT,CASSPNIIASTDTQYF
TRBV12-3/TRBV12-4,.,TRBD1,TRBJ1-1,TGTGCCAGCAGTCAGGACAGGCTAGCTTTCTTT,CASSQDRLAFF
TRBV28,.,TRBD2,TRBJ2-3,TGTGCCAGCAGTTTAGGGGGGGGCACAGATACGCAGTATTTT,CASSLGGGTDTQYF
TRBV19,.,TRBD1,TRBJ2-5,TGTGCCAGTAGTATAGAAGCTCTGGACAGGGTTGGCGAGACCCAGTACTTC,CASSIEALDRVGETQYF
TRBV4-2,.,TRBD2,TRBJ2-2,TGTGCCAGCAGCCCCGGGGCTAGCGGACACACCGGGGAGCTGTTTTTT,CASSPGASGHTGELFF
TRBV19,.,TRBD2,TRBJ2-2,TGTGCCAGTAGTTCAGCGGGGGGGAACACCGGGGAGCTGTTTTTT,CASSSAGGNTGELFF
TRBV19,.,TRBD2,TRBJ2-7,TGTGCCAGTAGTATAGTTTCTAGCGGGAGCCACGAGCAGTACTTC,CASSIVSSGSHEQYF
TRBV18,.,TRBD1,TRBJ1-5,TGTGCCAGCTCAAAACAGGGGGCCCCCAATCAGCCCCAGCATTTT,CASSKQGAPNQPQHF
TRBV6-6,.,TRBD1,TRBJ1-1,TGTGCCAGCAGTTCCGGGACAGGGAGAGCTTTCTTT,CASSSGTGRAFF
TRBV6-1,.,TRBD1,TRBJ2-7,TGTGCCAGCAGTGAACTACAGGGGGTGGCATACGAGCAGTACTTC,CASSELQGVAYEQYF
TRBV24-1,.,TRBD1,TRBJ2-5,TGTGCCACCAGTGACCCTCGGGACAGAAAAGAGACCCAGTACTTC,CATSDPRDRKETQYF
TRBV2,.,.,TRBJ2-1,TGTGCCAGCAGTAAGGACATCCCCTCCGGCAATGAGCAGTTCTTC,CASSKDIPSGNEQFF
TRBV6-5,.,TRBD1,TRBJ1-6,TGTGCCAGCAGTTTTGAGGGGGCCACTGGTAATTCACCCCTCCACTTT,CASSFEGATGNSPLHF
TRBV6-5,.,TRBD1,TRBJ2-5,TGTGCCAGCAGTTACTCGGGGACAGGAGAGACCCAGTACTTC,CASSYSGTGETQYF
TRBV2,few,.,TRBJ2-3,TGTGCCAGCAGTGAAATCGCGGCCCCCCCTACGCAGTATTTT,CASSEIAAPPTQYF
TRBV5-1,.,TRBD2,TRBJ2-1,TGCGCCAGCAGCTTGACTCTAGCGGGAACCAATGAGCAGTTCTTC,CASSLTLAGTNEQFF
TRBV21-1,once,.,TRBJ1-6,TGTGCCAGCAGCAGAGTGGTAGTAAATTCACCCCTCCACTTT,CASSRVVVNSPLHF
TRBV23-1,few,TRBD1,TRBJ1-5,TGCGCCAGCAGTCAAAATTGGACAGGGGAAGGGATCAGTACCCAGCATTTT,CASSQNWTGEGISTQHF
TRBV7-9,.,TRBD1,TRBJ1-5,TGTGCCAGCAGCCGGGGAGACAGGGGGCTATCTCAGCCCCAGCATTTT,CASSRGDRGLSQPQHF
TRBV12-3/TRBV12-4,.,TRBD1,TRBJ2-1,TGTGCCAGCAGTACACCGACAGGGTATGAGCAGTTCTTC,CASSTPTGYEQFF
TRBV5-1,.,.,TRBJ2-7,TGCGCCAGCAGTCCCGGGAGTGACTACGAGCAGTACTTC,CASSPGSDYEQYF
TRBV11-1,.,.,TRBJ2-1,TGTGCCAGCAGTCCTAGCTTCGTCCACTCCTACAATGAGCAGTTCTTC,CASSPSFVHSYNEQFF
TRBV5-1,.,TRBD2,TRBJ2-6,TGCGCCAGCAATTCCGGGACTAGCGGGGGGGCTACCTCTGGGGCCAACGTCCTGACTTTC,CASNSGTSGGATSGANVLTF
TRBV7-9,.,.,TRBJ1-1,TGTGCCAGCAGCCAGTCCAGCACTGAAGCTTTCTTT,CASSQSSTEAFF
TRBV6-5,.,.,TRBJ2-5,TGTGCCACAACAGGTCAAGAGACCCAGTACTTC,CATTGQETQYF
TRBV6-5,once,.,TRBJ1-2,TGTGCCAGCAATCGGGGGGCCAACTATGGCTACACCTTC,CASNRGANYGYTF
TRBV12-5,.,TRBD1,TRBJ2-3,TGTGCTAGTGGACCATCGACAGGGGTCGGTACGCAGTATTTT,CASGPSTGVGTQYF
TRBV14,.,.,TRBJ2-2,TGTGCCAGCAGCCAGATCCCCAGGGTGCCCGGGGAGCTGTTTTTT,CASSQIPRVPGELFF
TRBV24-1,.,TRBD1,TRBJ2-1,TGTGCCACCAGTGCCAGCCCGGGACAGGGGTTAGAGGGGGAGGGCCCGGATGAGCAGTTCTTC,CATSASPGQGLEGEGPDEQFF
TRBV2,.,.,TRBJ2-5,TGTGCCAGCAGAAGGGACAACCTTGCTCCGGAGACCCAGTACTTC,CASRRDNLAPETQYF
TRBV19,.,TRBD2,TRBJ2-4,TGTGCCAGTAGTATATCAGGCGGGGGGGCCGACATAGCCAAAAACATTCAGTACTTC,CASSISGGGADIAKNIQYF
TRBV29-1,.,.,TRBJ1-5,TGCAGCGTTGGGGGCTTGAGCAATCAGCCCCAGCATTTT,CSVGGLSNQPQHF
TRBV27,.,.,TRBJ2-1,TGTGCCAGCAGTTTTGGAGGGCTGGAGGGGCAGTTCTTC,CASSFGGLEGQFF
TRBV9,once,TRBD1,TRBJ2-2,TGTGCCAGCAGCCTAGTGACAGGGGCGGGCACCGGGGAGCTGTTTTTT,CASSLVTGAGTGELFF
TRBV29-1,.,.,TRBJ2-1,TGCAGCAGTACCGGGGCGCTTAGCGGCAATGAGCAGTTCTTC,CSSTGALSGNEQFF
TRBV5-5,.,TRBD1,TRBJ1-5,TGTGCCAGCAGTAACGGTCGTAGGGGGCGCCTTGATCAGCCCCAGCATTTT,CASSNGRRGRLDQPQHF
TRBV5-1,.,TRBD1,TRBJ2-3,TGCGCCAGCAGCTTGGGGGACAGTGTGGTGCAGTATTTT,CASSLGDSVVQYF
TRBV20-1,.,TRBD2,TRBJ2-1,TGCAGTGCTAGTTTCCTAGCGGGGGGGCTTTACAATGAGCAGTTCTTC,CSASFLAGGLYNEQFF
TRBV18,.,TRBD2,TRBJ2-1,TGTGCCAGCTCACCACTAGCGGGAGGCTACAATGAGCAGTTCTTC,CASSPLAGGYNEQFF